The next 29 T cell receptor beta chains were all read from a single sample in a study of chemoradiotherapy in HPV16-positive cancers. Here immunoSEQ multiplex PCR was the method, and the copy in TCRdb shows in-frame clones only, minus some. The profile covers roughly 8,300 clones, with roughly four fifths appearing a single time and about 7.4% taken by the ten largest. Sample acquisition took place from a patient who underwent chemoradiotherapy. These receptors were obtained from a human donor with HPV-associated anogenital cancer.

CDR3 residues: CASSYSPRGESYEQYF. The CDR3 DNA reads as TGTGCCAGCAGTTACTCGCCCCGGGGGGAGTCCTACGAGCAGTACTTC. The V call is TRBV6-5, the J call TRBJ2-7, with TRBD2 identical over 7 bases. Germline lookup yields CDR1 MNHEY and CDR2 SVGAGI. The ends lost 0 bases at V and 1 base at J; junction bases unmatched: 6. The CDR3 is made up of 16 amino acids.

The genes are TRBV9 and TRBJ2-3; 11 bases are a match to TRBD2. Germline CDR1 and CDR2: SGDLS and YYNGEE. V lost 0 bases, J lost 2 bases, and 5 bases stayed unmatched. CDR3 length: 17 amino acids. The chain's CDR3 is CASSVETLAGVTDTQYF. CDR3 sequence (DNA): TGTGCCAGCAGCGTAGAGACACTAGCGGGAGTCACAGATACGCAGTATTTT.

The chain has TRBV7-9 and TRBJ2-7; 12 bases line up with TRBD1. The CDR3 loop spans 15 amino acids. The trim removed 3 bases at V and 5 bases at J, leaving 5 bases unmatched. CDR1 and CDR2 from the germline V gene are SEHNR and FQNEAQ (reference sequence). CDR3 in DNA: TGTGCCAGCAGCTTCCGGGACAGGGGGCCCCACGAGCAGTACTTC. This sequence encodes CASSFRDRGPHEQYF.

V and J are TRBV30 and TRBJ1-1, with D hard to call. The CDR3 contains 13 residues. Germline CDR1 GTSNPN, CDR2 SVGIG (reference sequence). V lost 6 bases to trimming and J lost 3 bases, with 14 bases between them. This CDR3 reads CACIQESHTEAFF. In nucleotides, the CDR3 is TGTGCCTGCATCCAGGAATCGCACACTGAAGCTTTCTTT.

This rearrangement joins TRBV7-8 to TRBJ1-1, with unresolved D. V lost 5 bases and J 8 bases, leaving 12 bases between the germline ends. This CDR3 comprises 12 residues. Per the germline V gene, CDR1 is SGHVS and CDR2 is FQNEAQ. The chain's CDR3 is CASSAILYEAFF. The CDR3 nucleotides are TGTGCCAGCAGCGCAATACTCTACGAAGCTTTCTTT. Full variable domain (rest looked up from reference TRBV7-8 and TRBJ1-1): GAGVSQSPRYKVAKRGQDVALRCDPISGHVSLFWYQQALGQGPEFLTYFQNEAQLDKSGLPSDRFFAERPEGSVSTLKIQRTQQEDSAVYLCASSAILYEAFFGQGTRLTVV.

The V gene is TRBV19, the J gene TRBJ2-1; weak D call: TRBD1 (6 bases). Trimming left V 6 bases short and J 4 bases short, with 10 bases between. Germline V gene lookup returns CDR1 LNHDA and CDR2 SQIVND (reference sequence). The CDR3 is made up of 13 amino acids. This CDR3 reads CASSHGTYNEQFF. CDR3 nucleotides: TGTGCCAGTAGCCACGGGACATACAATGAGCAGTTCTTC.

The chain joins TRBV4-2 to TRBJ2-2, with D perhaps TRBD2 (6 bases). Between the trimmed V and J ends, which lost 0 bases and 0 bases, there was a span of 11 bases. Germline V CDR1 and CDR2: LGHNA, YNFKEQ. The CDR3 totals 17 residues. Written as DNA, the CDR3 is TGTGCCAGCAGCCAAGATCTTTGGGAGGCGAACACCGGGGAGCTGTTTTTT. It is translated as CASSQDLWEANTGELFF.

This clone was seen a handful of times. V usage is TRBV27 and J usage is TRBJ2-7; possible D gene TRBD1, 6 bases. V gave up 6 bases and J gave up 3 bases, with 12 bases separating them. Germline V lookup: CDR1 MNHEY, CDR2 SMNVEV (reference sequence). This CDR3 is built from 13 residues. CDR3 residues: CASSHGQHYEQYF. DNA of the CDR3: TGTGCCAGCAGCCATGGACAGCACTACGAGCAGTACTTC.

The chain carries TRBV10-3 and TRBJ2-5; perhaps D is TRBD1 or TRBD2 (6 bases each). The germline V gene encodes CDR1 ENHRY and CDR2 SYGVKD. The CDR3 is 13 residues long. V was pared by 6 bases and J by 4 bases, with 12 bases between. The CDR3 coding sequence is TGTGCCATCAGGGAGGGGGTAAGAGAGACCCAGTACTTC. Amino acid sequence: CAIREGVRETQYF.

This clone has just a few counts. Other DNA sequences in this specimen translate into the identical CDR3. This sequence joins TRBV13 and TRBJ1-5; D not certain. From germline, CDR1 is PRHDT and CDR2 FYEKMQ (reference sequence). The CDR3 is 14 residues long. V lost 5 bases, J lost 3 bases, and 11 bases lay in between. CDR3 sequence reads: CASSVGRDNQPQHF. CDR3 coding DNA: TGTGCCAGCAGCGTGGGCCGGGACAATCAGCCCCAGCATTTT.

This clone was seen more than once but under ten times. V usage is TRBV7-2 and J usage is TRBJ1-2; D unresolved. The CDR3 extends over 12 amino acids. Germline CDR1 and CDR2: SGHTA and FQGNSA. Trimming shortened V by 1 base and J by 5 bases, and 5 bases separated the two germline ends. CDR3 coding DNA: TGTGCCAGCAGCTTAGAAGAGTATGGCTACACCTTC. Translating it yields CASSLEEYGYTF.

This clone was found a few times. CDR3 DNA sequence: TGCGCCAGCAGTGAGGCCGACGAGCAGTACTTC. Amino acid sequence: CASSEADEQYF. The chain joins TRBV5-1 to TRBJ2-7; D is ambiguous. The V and J ends lost 5 bases and 5 bases respectively, with 8 bases between them. The length of the CDR3 is 11 residues. Germline V gene data show CDR1 as SGHRS and CDR2 as YFSETQ.

V gene TRBV6-6 combines with J gene TRBJ2-2; 8 bases are a match to TRBD1. Germline V gene lookup returns CDR1 MNHNY and CDR2 SVGAGI (reference sequence). There are 16 residues in the CDR3. V trimming: 1 base; J trimming: 0 bases; junction bases outside the gene matches: 1. The CDR3: CASSYWGQANTGELFF. In nucleotides, the CDR3 is TGTGCCAGCAGTTACTGGGGACAGGCGAACACCGGGGAGCTGTTTTTT.

The chain uses TRBV4-1 and TRBJ1-6; no clear D. Germline V gives CDR1 MGHRA, CDR2 YSYEKL. The CDR3 is 13 amino acids. V was shortened by 0 bases and J by 8 bases, with 5 bases between the two germline ends. CDR3 nucleotides: TGCGCCAGCAGCCAAGATCCGGATTCACCCCTCCACTTT. It is translated as CASSQDPDSPLHF.

V gene TRBV14 combines with J gene TRBJ1-1; D is unresolved. The length of the CDR3 is 11 residues. Deletions cut 4 bases from V and 8 bases from J, with 8 bases between. Germline CDR1 and CDR2: SGHDN and FVKESK. CDR3 residues: CASSLQSEAFF. CDR3 coding DNA: TGTGCCAGCAGCCTACAGAGCGAAGCTTTCTTT.

The chain couples TRBV6-1 to TRBJ1-5; 7 bases agree with TRBD1. The germline V gene has CDR1 MNHNS and CDR2 SASEGT. This CDR3 has 15 residues. V was pared by 6 bases and J by 3 bases, with 8 bases of the junction left unmatched. The CDR3 protein is CASRLGQGDNQPQHF. CDR3 bases: TGTGCCAGCAGGTTGGGGCAGGGGGACAATCAGCCCCAGCATTTT.

The gene calls are TRBV2 and TRBJ2-1; maybe TRBD1 (5 bases). V lost 5 bases to trimming and J lost 4 bases, with 9 bases between them. Germline V CDR1 and CDR2: SNHLY, FYNNEI. This CDR3 region has 13 residues. CDR3 bases: TGTGCCAGCAGTATTAGGGGATACAATGAGCAGTTCTTC. Translated: CASSIRGYNEQFF.

J is TRBJ1-2 and V is TRBV28; D unresolved. V was clipped by 6 bases and J by 7 bases, with 18 bases between them. CDR3 length: 14 amino acids. CDR1 and CDR2 from the germline V gene are MDHEN and SYDVKM. The CDR3 region has the DNA TGTGCCAGCAGCCTCCCAACATCCCGCCTTGGCTACACCTTC. Translating it yields CASSLPTSRLGYTF.

V is TRBV4-3 and J is TRBJ1-2; D is possibly TRBD1 (6 bases). Trimming removed 1 base from V and 5 bases from J, with 17 bases in between. Germline V gene lookup returns CDR1 LGHNA and CDR2 YSLEER. This CDR3 contains 16 residues. CDR3 bases: TGCGCCAGCAGCCAAGGCCCCAAGGGGGTGGGTTATGGCTACACCTTC. It encodes CASSQGPKGVGYGYTF.

This chain connects TRBV6-1 to TRBJ1-5; D is unclear. There are 15 residues in the CDR3. The V end was cut by 0 bases, the J end by 1 base, with 7 bases between. The germline gives CDR1 MNHNS, CDR2 SASEGT. CDR3 region: CASSEAEHSNQPQHF. The CDR3 DNA reads as TGTGCCAGCAGTGAAGCGGAACACAGCAATCAGCCCCAGCATTTT.

In DNA form, the CDR3 reads TGTGCCAGCAGCCAACTCTGGAGTGACAAAAACATTCAGTACTTC. This translates into CASSQLWSDKNIQYF. The J gene is TRBJ2-4, the V gene TRBV4-2; D uncertain. The CDR3 is 15 amino acids. Per germline, CDR1 LGHNA and CDR2 YNFKEQ. Trimming took off 2 bases at V and 3 bases at J, with 11 bases between the two ends.

For the CDR3, the DNA is TGTGCCAGCAGCTTGGTGGCCATTTTGGGCAATGAGCAGTTCTTC. It translates to CASSLVAILGNEQFF. The chain couples TRBV5-4 to TRBJ2-1; D is undetermined. Germline lookup yields CDR1 SGHNT and CDR2 YYREEE (reference sequence). The CDR3 has 15 residues. V lost 0 bases and J lost 6, with 13 bases in between. Filled out from reference TRBV5-4 and TRBJ2-1, the complete variable domain reads ETGVTQSPTHLIKTRGQQVTLRCSSQSGHNTVSWYQQALGQGPQFIFQYYREEENGRGNFPPRFSGLQFPNYSSELNVNALELDDSALYLCASSLVAILGNEQFFGPGTRLTVL.

The V call is TRBV30, the J call TRBJ1-1; no firm D call. The V end lost 0 bases, the J end lost 1 base, and 6 bases lay between the germline ends. CDR1 and CDR2 from the germline V gene are GTSNPN and SVGIG (reference sequence). This CDR3 comprises 13 residues. This CDR3 is CAWSVSTNTEAFF. CDR3 bases: TGTGCCTGGAGTGTGAGCACGAACACTGAAGCTTTCTTT.

The chain uses TRBV11-2 and TRBJ2-1; 10 bases are a match to TRBD2. This CDR3 region has 14 residues. Germline-derived CDR1 and CDR2 are SGHAT and FQNNGV. The J segment lost 9 bases and the V segment lost 0 bases, leaving 2 bases of the junction unmatched. This CDR3 reads CASSLEGLASEQFF. CDR3 bases: TGTGCCAGCAGCTTAGAGGGACTAGCGAGTGAGCAGTTCTTC.

The chain recombines TRBV30 with TRBJ2-7, with TRBD1 matching over 8 bases. Trimming removed 3 bases from V and 6 bases from J; junction bases left unmatched: 13. From germline, CDR1 is GTSNPN and CDR2 SVGIG (reference sequence). CDR3 length: 15 residues. The chain's CDR3 is CAWSLPDREGGEQYF. The CDR3 region has the DNA TGTGCCTGGAGCCTACCGGACAGGGAAGGCGGCGAGCAGTACTTC.

CDR3 sequence: CASSRWVSNQPQHF. CDR3 DNA: TGTGCCAGTAGTAGGTGGGTAAGCAATCAGCCCCAGCATTTT. The chain has TRBV19 and TRBJ1-5; no reliable D call. Trimming stripped 4 bases from V and 1 base from J, with 8 bases between. Germline V gene data show CDR1 as LNHDA and CDR2 as SQIVND (reference sequence). The CDR3 loop spans 14 amino acids. The full variable domain, completed using reference TRBV19 and TRBJ1-5, is DGGITQSPKYLFRKEGQNVTLSCEQNLNHDAMYWYRQDPGQGLRLIYYSQIVNDFQKGDIAEGYSVSREKKESFPLTVTSAQKNPTAFYLCASSRWVSNQPQHFGDGTRLSIL.

This clone was recorded only once. The J gene is TRBJ2-5, the V gene TRBV6-5; weak D call: TRBD2 (5 bases). Per the germline V gene, CDR1 is MNHEY and CDR2 is SVGAGI. The CDR3 loop spans 15 amino acids. Trimming removed 0 bases from V and 0 bases from J, with 8 bases in between. CDR3 residues: CASSYSRGNQETQYF. The CDR3 bases are TGTGCCAGCAGTTACTCCCGGGGAAACCAAGAGACCCAGTACTTC.

V usage is TRBV18 and J usage is TRBJ1-4; D gene ambiguous. V was cut by 3 bases and J by 0 bases, with 17 bases left in between. This CDR3 contains 18 residues. Germline V lookup: CDR1 KGHSH, CDR2 LQKENI. CDR3 amino acids: CASSPPQQTGPTNEKLFF. The CDR3 DNA reads as TGTGCCAGCTCACCCCCCCAGCAGACCGGCCCAACTAATGAAAAACTGTTTTTT.

In its sample, this clone was seen once. In DNA form, the CDR3 reads TGTGCCAGCAGCCGGACTAGCCCACAGAGCTCCTACAATGAGCAGTTCTTC. Protein sequence: CASSRTSPQSSYNEQFF. V is TRBV11-2 and J is TRBJ2-1, with 8 bases lining up with TRBD2. Germline values: CDR1 SGHAT, CDR2 FQNNGV. The CDR3 length is 17 residues. The trim removed 5 bases at V and 0 bases at J, leaving 9 bases unmatched.